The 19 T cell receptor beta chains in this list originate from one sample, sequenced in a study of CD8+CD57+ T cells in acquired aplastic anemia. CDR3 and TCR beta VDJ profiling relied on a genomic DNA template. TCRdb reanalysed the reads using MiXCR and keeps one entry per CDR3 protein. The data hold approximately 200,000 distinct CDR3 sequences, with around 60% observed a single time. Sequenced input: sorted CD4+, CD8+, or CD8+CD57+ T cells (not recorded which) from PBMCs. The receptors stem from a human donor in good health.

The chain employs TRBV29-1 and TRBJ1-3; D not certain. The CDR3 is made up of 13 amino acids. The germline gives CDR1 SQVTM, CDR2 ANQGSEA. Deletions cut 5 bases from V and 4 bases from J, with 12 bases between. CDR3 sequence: CSVQYVAGNTIYF. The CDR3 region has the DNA TGCAGCGTTCAATATGTGGCGGGAAACACCATATATTTT.

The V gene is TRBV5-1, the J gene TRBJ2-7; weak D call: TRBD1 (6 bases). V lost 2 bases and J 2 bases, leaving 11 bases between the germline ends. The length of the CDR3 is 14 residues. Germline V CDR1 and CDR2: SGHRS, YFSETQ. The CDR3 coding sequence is TGCGCCAGCAGCTTCAGGGGAAGGACCTACGAGCAGTACTTC. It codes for CASSFRGRTYEQYF.

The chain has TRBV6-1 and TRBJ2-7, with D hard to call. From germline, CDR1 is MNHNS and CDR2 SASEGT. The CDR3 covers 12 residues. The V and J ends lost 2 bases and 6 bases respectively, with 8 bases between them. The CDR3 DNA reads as TGTGCCAGCAGTGAACCTAATCCCGAGCAGTACTTC. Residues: CASSEPNPEQYF.

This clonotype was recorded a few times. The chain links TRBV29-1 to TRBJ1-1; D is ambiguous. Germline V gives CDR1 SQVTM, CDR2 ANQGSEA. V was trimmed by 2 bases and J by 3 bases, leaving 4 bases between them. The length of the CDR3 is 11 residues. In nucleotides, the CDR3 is TGCAGCGTTGAAAACCACACTGAAGCTTTCTTT. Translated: CSVENHTEAFF.

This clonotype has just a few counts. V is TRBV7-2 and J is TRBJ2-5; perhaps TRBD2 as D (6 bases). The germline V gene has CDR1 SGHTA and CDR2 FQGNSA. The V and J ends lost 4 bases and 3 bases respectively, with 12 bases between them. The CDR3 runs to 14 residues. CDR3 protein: CASSWGPGEETQYF. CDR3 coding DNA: TGTGCCAGCAGCTGGGGACCGGGAGAAGAGACCCAGTACTTC.

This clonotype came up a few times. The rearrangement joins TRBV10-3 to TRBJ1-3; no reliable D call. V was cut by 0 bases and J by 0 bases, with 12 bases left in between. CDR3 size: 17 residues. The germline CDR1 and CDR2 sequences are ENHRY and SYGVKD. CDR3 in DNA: TGTGCCATCAGTGAGTCCCCCGCGCCCGTCTCTGGAAACACCATATATTTT. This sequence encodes CAISESPAPVSGNTIYF.

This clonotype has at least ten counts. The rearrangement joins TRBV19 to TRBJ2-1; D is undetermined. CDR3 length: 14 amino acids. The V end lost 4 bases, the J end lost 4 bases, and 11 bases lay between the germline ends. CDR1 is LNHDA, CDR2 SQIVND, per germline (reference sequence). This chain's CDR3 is CASSKGFGYNEQFF. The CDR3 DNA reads TGTGCCAGTAGTAAAGGCTTTGGGTACAATGAGCAGTTCTTC.

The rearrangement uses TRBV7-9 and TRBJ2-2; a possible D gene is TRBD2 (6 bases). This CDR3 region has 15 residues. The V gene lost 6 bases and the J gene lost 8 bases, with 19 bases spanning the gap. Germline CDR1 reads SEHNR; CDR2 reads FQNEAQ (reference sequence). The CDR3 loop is CASSSRGGANGELFF. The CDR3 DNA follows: TGTGCCAGCAGTTCGCGTGGAGGGGCTAATGGGGAGCTGTTTTTT.

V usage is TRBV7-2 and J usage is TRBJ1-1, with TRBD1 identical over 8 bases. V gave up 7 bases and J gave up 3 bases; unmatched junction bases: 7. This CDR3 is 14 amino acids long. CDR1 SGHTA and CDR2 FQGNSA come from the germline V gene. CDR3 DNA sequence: TGTGCCAGCACCAGACAGGGGCAAGACACTGAAGCTTTCTTT. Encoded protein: CASTRQGQDTEAFF.

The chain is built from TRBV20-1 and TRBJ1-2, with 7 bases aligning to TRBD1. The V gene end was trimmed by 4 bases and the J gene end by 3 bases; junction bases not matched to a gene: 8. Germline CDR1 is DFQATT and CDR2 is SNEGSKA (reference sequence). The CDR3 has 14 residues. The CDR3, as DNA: TGCAGTGCTACTCTCGACAGGGACCACTATGGCTACACCTTC. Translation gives CSATLDRDHYGYTF.

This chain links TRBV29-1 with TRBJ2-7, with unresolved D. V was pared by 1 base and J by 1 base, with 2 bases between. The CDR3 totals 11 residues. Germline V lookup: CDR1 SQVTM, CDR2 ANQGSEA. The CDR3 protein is CSVEVSYEQYF. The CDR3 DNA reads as TGCAGCGTTGAAGTATCCTACGAGCAGTACTTC.

CDR3 DNA sequence: TGCAGTGCTAAAAGCGGTCAAGAGACCCAGTACTTC. Its protein is CSAKSGQETQYF. The chain has TRBV20-1 and TRBJ2-5; D may be TRBD2 (5 bases). The CDR3 length is 12 residues. The germline gives CDR1 DFQATT, CDR2 SNEGSKA (reference sequence). Trimming shortened V by 4 bases and J by 2 bases, and 8 bases separated the two germline ends.

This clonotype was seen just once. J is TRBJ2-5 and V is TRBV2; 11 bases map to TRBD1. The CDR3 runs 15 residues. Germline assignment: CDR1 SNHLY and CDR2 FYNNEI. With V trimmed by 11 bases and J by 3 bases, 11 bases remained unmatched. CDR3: CAGRTGTGGEETQYF. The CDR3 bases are TGTGCCGGCCGAACCGGGACAGGGGGGGAAGAGACCCAGTACTTC.

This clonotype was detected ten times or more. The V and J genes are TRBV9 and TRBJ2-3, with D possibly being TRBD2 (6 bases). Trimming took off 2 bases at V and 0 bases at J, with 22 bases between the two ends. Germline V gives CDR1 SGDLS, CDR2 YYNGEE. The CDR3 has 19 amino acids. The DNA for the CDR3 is TGTGCCAGCAGCGTGGGCAGGTCAATAGCGGAGAGTAGCACAGATACGCAGTATTTT. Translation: CASSVGRSIAESSTDTQYF.

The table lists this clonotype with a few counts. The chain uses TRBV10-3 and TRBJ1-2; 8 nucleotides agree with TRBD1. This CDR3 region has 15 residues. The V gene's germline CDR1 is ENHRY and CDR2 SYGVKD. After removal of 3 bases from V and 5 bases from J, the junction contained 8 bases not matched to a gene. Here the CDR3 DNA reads TGTGCCATCAGTGAATCAGGGGGCGCAGGGTATGGCTACACCTTC. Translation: CAISESGGAGYGYTF.

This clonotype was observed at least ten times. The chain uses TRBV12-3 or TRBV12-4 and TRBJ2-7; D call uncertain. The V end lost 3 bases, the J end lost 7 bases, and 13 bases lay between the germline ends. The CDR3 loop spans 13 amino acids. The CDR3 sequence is CASSFRQAEEQYF. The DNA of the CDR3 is TGTGCCAGCAGTTTCCGGCAGGCGGAGGAGCAGTACTTC.

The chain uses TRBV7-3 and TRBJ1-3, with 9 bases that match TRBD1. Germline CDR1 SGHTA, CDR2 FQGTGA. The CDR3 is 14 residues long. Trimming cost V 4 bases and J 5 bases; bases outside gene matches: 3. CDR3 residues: CASSSGQGRNTIYF. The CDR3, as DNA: TGTGCCAGCAGCTCCGGACAGGGGAGAAACACCATATATTTT.

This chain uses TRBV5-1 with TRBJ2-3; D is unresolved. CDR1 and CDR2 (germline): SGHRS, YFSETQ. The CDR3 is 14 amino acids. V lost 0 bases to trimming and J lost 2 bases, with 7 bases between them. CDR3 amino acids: CASSLGDFTDTQYF. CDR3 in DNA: TGCGCCAGCAGCTTGGGCGATTTCACAGATACGCAGTATTTT.

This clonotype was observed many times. Here the CDR3 reads CASSLTPYHEQYF. The CDR3, as DNA: TGTGCCAGCAGTTTAACACCATACCACGAGCAGTACTTC. The chain joins TRBV28 to TRBJ2-7; the D is unclear. The V gene's germline CDR1 is MDHEN and CDR2 SYDVKM. The CDR3 runs to 13 residues. Trimming shortened V by 2 bases and J by 5 bases, and 10 bases separated the two germline ends.